The 13 T cell receptor beta chains reported below all come from one sample, sequenced in a study of T cells after yellow fever vaccination. TCRdb re-derived calls from the 5' RACE reads in MiXCR, one entry per CDR3 protein. This repertoire shows about 300,000 distinct CDR3 sequences, approximately 10% found once; its top ten account for about 3.7%. The source was CD4+ T cells sorted from PBMCs, collected 5 days after the yellow fever booster vaccination. The source of these receptors is a man aged 18 to 29 who received the YFV17D yellow fever vaccine.

This rearrangement joins TRBV7-8 to TRBJ2-2, with TRBD2 matching 10 bases. The trim removed 6 bases at V and 5 bases at J, leaving 12 bases unmatched. CDR1 and CDR2 (germline): SGHVS, FQNEAQ. The CDR3 extends over 17 amino acids. The CDR3 loop is CASRQRRLAGLTGELFF. The DNA of the CDR3 is TGTGCCAGCAGGCAACGAAGACTAGCGGGTCTAACCGGGGAGCTGTTTTTT.

This clonotype appeared a few times. The chain has TRBV14 and TRBJ2-2; D remains unclear. V lost 1 base to trimming and J lost 5 bases, with 5 bases between them. Germline CDR1 reads SGHDN; CDR2 reads FVKESK. CDR3 size: 13 residues. The CDR3 loop is CASSQVTTGELFF. Here the CDR3 DNA reads TGTGCCAGCAGCCAAGTCACGACCGGGGAGCTGTTTTTT. Complete variable domain (other parts from reference TRBV14 and TRBJ2-2): EAGVTQFPSHSVIEKGQTVTLRCDPISGHDNLYWYRRVMGKEIKFLLHFVKESKQDESGMPNNRFLAERTGGTYSTLKVQPAELEDSGVYFCASSQVTTGELFFGEGSRLTVL.

This clonotype has only a few counts. V gene TRBV15 combines with J gene TRBJ1-2, with 9 nucleotides matching TRBD1. J gave up 5 bases and V 2 bases, and 18 bases lay outside the gene matches. This CDR3 has 19 residues. Germline loops: CDR1 LNHNV, CDR2 YYDKDF (reference sequence). In nucleotides, the CDR3 is TGTGCCACCAGCAGACATTACATTAGTGTACAGGGGGCAAGGTATGGCTACACCTTC. Encoded protein: CATSRHYISVQGARYGYTF. Full variable domain (missing parts from reference TRBV15 and TRBJ1-2): DAMVIQNPRYQVTQFGKPVTLSCSQTLNHNVMYWYQQKSSQAPKLLFHYYDKDFNNEADTPDNFQSRRPNTSFCFLDIRSPGLGDTAMYLCATSRHYISVQGARYGYTFGSGTRLTVV.

This clonotype was seen at least ten times. This chain joins TRBV9 and TRBJ1-3; D is unclear. Germline loops: CDR1 SGDLS, CDR2 YYNGEE. Between the trimmed V and J ends, which lost 2 bases and 2 bases, there was a span of 8 bases. This CDR3 has 14 amino acids. The CDR3 bases are TGTGCCAGCAGCGTGCTATCGGCTGGAAACACCATATATTTT. As protein: CASSVLSAGNTIYF.

The chain uses TRBV5-1 and TRBJ2-5; possibly TRBD1 for D (5 bases). Germline V gene lookup returns CDR1 SGHRS and CDR2 YFSETQ. This CDR3 has 14 amino acids. Trimming took off 0 bases at V and 6 bases at J, with 12 bases between the two ends. The CDR3 region is CASSLEQGWQTQYF. Written as DNA, the CDR3 is TGCGCCAGCAGCTTGGAGCAGGGATGGCAGACCCAGTACTTC. Full variable domain (rest looked up from reference TRBV5-1 and TRBJ2-5): KAGVTQTPRYLIKTRGQQVTLSCSPISGHRSVSWYQQTPGQGLQFLFEYFSETQRNKGNFPGRFSGRQFSNSRSEMNVSTLELGDSALYLCASSLEQGWQTQYFGPGTRLLVL.

The table lists this clonotype with a few counts. The chain recombines TRBV15 with TRBJ2-3; D is undetermined. The germline V and J ends were trimmed by 0 bases and 3 bases, with 7 bases remaining between them. The CDR3 has 14 residues. CDR1 and CDR2 (germline): LNHNV, YYDKDF (reference sequence). This chain's CDR3 is CATSRDRPTDTQYF. The CDR3 DNA is TGTGCCACCAGCAGAGATAGACCGACAGATACGCAGTATTTT.

Many counts were recorded for this clonotype. The genes are TRBV29-1 and TRBJ2-1, with D possibly called TRBD1 or TRBD2 (5 bases each). V was shortened by 6 bases and J by 9 bases, with 6 bases between the two germline ends. The CDR3 extends over 9 amino acids. Germline lookup yields CDR1 SQVTM and CDR2 ANQGSEA. Here the CDR3 reads CSVGPEQFF. The CDR3, as DNA: TGCAGCGTGGGACCTGAGCAGTTCTTC.

This clonotype was seen a few times. The chain has TRBV4-3 and TRBJ2-3, with a possible D match to TRBD1 (5 bases). Germline CDR1 LGHNA, CDR2 YSLEER. There are 14 residues in the CDR3. V lost 0 bases, J lost 4 bases, and 8 bases lay in between. The CDR3 sequence is CASSQDSRADTQYF. In DNA form, the CDR3 reads TGCGCCAGCAGCCAAGATTCCAGGGCAGATACGCAGTATTTT.

This clonotype was picked up a small number of times. The J gene is TRBJ1-4, the V gene TRBV7-2; 7 bases match TRBD1. There are 17 residues in the CDR3. V lost 5 bases, J lost 5 bases, and 14 bases stayed unmatched. Per germline, CDR1 SGHTA and CDR2 FQGNSA. In DNA form, the CDR3 reads TGTGCCAGCAGCCGACCCTTAAGGGGACAGCGGAATGAAAAACTGTTTTTT. It translates to CASSRPLRGQRNEKLFF.

V and J are TRBV4-1 and TRBJ2-2; 8 nucleotides agree with TRBD1. CDR3 length: 16 residues. The V and J ends lost 0 bases and 0 bases, in that order; junction bases with no gene match: 0. Germline V gives CDR1 MGHRA, CDR2 YSYEKL. The CDR3 loop reads CASSQEGQANTGELFF. CDR3 DNA: TGCGCCAGCAGCCAAGAGGGACAGGCGAACACCGGGGAGCTGTTTTTT.

The J gene is TRBJ2-5, the V gene TRBV7-2, with TRBD2 matching 7 bases. The ends lost 5 bases at V and 5 bases at J; junction bases unmatched: 11. This CDR3 contains 15 residues. Germline V gene lookup returns CDR1 SGHTA and CDR2 FQGNSA. DNA for the CDR3: TGTGCCAGCAGCCCAAGCTCGGGGGGATCCGAGACCCAGTACTTC. Amino acids: CASSPSSGGSETQYF.

The rearrangement links TRBV3-1 to TRBJ1-2; D gene unclear. The CDR3 runs to 17 residues. V was shortened by 2 bases and J by 2 bases, with 18 bases between the two germline ends. Germline lookup yields CDR1 LGHDT and CDR2 YNNKEL (reference sequence). CDR3 nucleotide sequence: TGTGCCAGCAGCCAAAAAAGCACGGGATACGCGAACTATGGCTACACCTTC. As protein: CASSQKSTGYANYGYTF.

This clonotype has just a few counts. The chain employs TRBV7-2 and TRBJ2-2, with D unclear. Germline V gene lookup returns CDR1 SGHTA and CDR2 FQGNSA. V shed 0 bases and J shed 6 bases, with 8 bases lying between them. The CDR3 extends over 14 amino acids. The CDR3 DNA is TGTGCCAGCAGCTTAGCGGTCCCTCCCGGGGAGCTGTTTTTT. This translates into CASSLAVPPGELFF.